These 19 T cell receptor beta chains came from one sample sequenced in a study of OX40 agonist ivuxolimab in advanced cancers. Here immunoSEQ multiplex PCR was the method, and the copy in TCRdb shows in-frame clones only, minus some. The sample has more than 50,000 clones; around 87% are singletons. Sequencing used CD4+ or CD8+ T cells sorted from blood, obtained in a trial of the OX40 agonist ivuxolimab. The receptors originated from an adult with an advanced solid tumor such as melanoma, head and neck, liver or kidney cancer.

The chain has TRBV6-5 and TRBJ2-7; 9 bases align to TRBD2. The CDR3 totals 15 residues. After removal of 8 bases from V and 3 bases from J, the junction contained 11 bases not matched to a gene. The germline CDR1 and CDR2 sequences are MNHEY and SVGAGI. CDR3 sequence (DNA): TGTGCCAGCTTCCGCGGTAGCGGGAGTGGCTACGAGCAGTACTTC. Translation: CASFRGSGSGYEQYF.

This clone was seen more than once but under ten times. This chain connects TRBV2 to TRBJ2-2, with D tentatively TRBD1 (6 bases). The CDR3 contains 15 residues. The V gene lost 6 bases and the J gene lost 2 bases, with 13 bases spanning the gap. Germline V gene lookup returns CDR1 SNHLY and CDR2 FYNNEI. Here the CDR3 reads CASSADRSNTGELFF. The DNA for the CDR3 is TGTGCCAGCAGCGCTGACAGGTCTAACACCGGGGAGCTGTTTTTT.

The chain couples TRBV5-4 to TRBJ2-2, with D possibly called TRBD1 or TRBD2 (6 bases each). The V and J ends lost 0 bases and 3 bases respectively, with 15 bases between them. Germline CDR1 SGHNT, CDR2 YYREEE (reference sequence). The CDR3 sequence is 17 residues long. This CDR3 is CASSLGSRGGDTGELFF. Written as DNA, the CDR3 is TGTGCCAGCAGCTTGGGCTCCAGGGGAGGTGACACCGGGGAGCTGTTTTTT.

The chain uses TRBV5-5 and TRBJ1-2, with TRBD1 identical over 8 bases. The V segment lost 4 bases and the J segment 3 bases; nucleotides outside the gene matches: 8. Germline loops: CDR1 SGHKS, CDR2 YYEKEE (reference sequence). The CDR3 totals 15 residues. CDR3 DNA sequence: TGTGCCAGCAGCCAGAACGCGGACAGGGACTATGGCTACACCTTC. Translating it yields CASSQNADRDYGYTF.

CDR3 sequence reads: CASSVSSGGSTDTQYF. The CDR3 region has the DNA TGTGCCAGCAGCGTGTCTAGCGGGGGAAGCACAGATACGCAGTATTTT. V usage is TRBV9 and J usage is TRBJ2-3; 10 bases are a match to TRBD2. The V and J ends lost 2 bases and 0 bases, in that order; junction bases with no gene match: 3. This CDR3 is built from 16 residues. Per germline, CDR1 SGDLS and CDR2 YYNGEE.

The V gene is TRBV6-6, the J gene TRBJ2-1; the D gene is possibly TRBD1 (6 bases). This CDR3 is 16 amino acids long. The V gene lost 6 bases and the J gene lost 5 bases, with 20 bases spanning the gap. Germline CDR1 reads MNHNY; CDR2 reads SVGAGI (reference sequence). The CDR3 spells CASRGVGARGDNEQFF. CDR3 nucleotides: TGTGCCAGCAGGGGGGTGGGGGCTAGAGGAGACAATGAGCAGTTCTTC.

V and J are TRBV7-2 and TRBJ2-1, with D possibly matching TRBD2 (6 bases). The germline V and J ends were trimmed by 1 base and 6 bases, with 16 bases remaining between them. CDR3 length: 16 amino acids. The V gene's germline CDR1 is SGHTA and CDR2 FQGNSA. This CDR3 is CASSLGRGLGGNEQFF. The CDR3 region has the DNA TGTGCCAGCAGCTTAGGGCGGGGCCTCGGCGGCAATGAGCAGTTCTTC.

The rearrangement links TRBV7-8 to TRBJ2-6, with a weak D call TRBD1 (5 bases). The CDR3 totals 15 residues. Trimming shortened V by 3 bases and J by 4 bases, and 10 bases separated the two germline ends. CDR1 is SGHVS, CDR2 FQNEAQ, per germline. The CDR3 loop reads CASSFGQAGANVLTF. CDR3 nucleotide sequence: TGTGCCAGCAGCTTCGGACAAGCCGGGGCCAACGTCCTGACTTTC.

This clone was detected once. The chain carries TRBV25-1 and TRBJ2-6; D remains unclear. In germline, CDR1 is MGHDK, CDR2 SYGVNS. Trimming removed 8 bases at V and 1 base at J, with 9 bases between. This CDR3 has 14 residues. The CDR3 loop is CASLLESGANVLTF. As DNA, the CDR3 is TGTGCCAGCCTGCTCGAGTCTGGGGCCAACGTCCTGACTTTC.

The chain combines TRBV6-5 with TRBJ2-3; D not certain. V shed 0 bases and J shed 2 bases, with 9 bases lying between them. This CDR3 has 15 amino acids. Germline-derived CDR1 and CDR2 are MNHEY and SVGAGI. The DNA of the CDR3 is TGTGCCAGCAGTTACTCATACCAATACACAGATACGCAGTATTTT. It is translated as CASSYSYQYTDTQYF.

The chain is built from TRBV5-6 and TRBJ1-4, with a tentative D call TRBD1 (6 bases). Trimming removed 5 bases from V and 1 base from J, with 12 bases in between. The germline CDR1 and CDR2 sequences are SGHDT and YYEEEE. This CDR3 is built from 15 residues. CDR3 loop: CASRPLGGTNEKLFF. CDR3 in DNA: TGTGCCAGCAGACCCTTAGGGGGAACTAATGAAAAACTGTTTTTT.

DNA for the CDR3: TGTGCCAGCAGTTTTATCGGACTTTCAGCTTTCTTT. This translates into CASSFIGLSAFF. This rearrangement joins TRBV28 to TRBJ1-1, with unresolved D. The CDR3 runs 12 residues. V shed 3 bases and J shed 10 bases, with 12 bases lying between them. Germline-derived CDR1 and CDR2 are MDHEN and SYDVKM.

This clone was seen just once. This chain uses TRBV28 with TRBJ1-5; D uncertain. CDR1 is MDHEN, CDR2 SYDVKM, per germline. Trimming took off 5 bases at V and 8 bases at J, with 4 bases between the two ends. The CDR3 extends over 10 amino acids. CDR3 bases: TGTGCCAGCAGTCAGAAGCCCCAGCATTTT. Translating gives CASSQKPQHF.

This chain links TRBV11-2 with TRBJ2-7, with TRBD1 matching 7 bases. Per germline, CDR1 SGHAT and CDR2 FQNNGV. V shed 5 bases and J 6 bases; nucleotides not matched to a gene: 10. CDR3 length: 14 residues. Here the CDR3 reads CASSGQANLGEQYF. The CDR3 coding sequence is TGTGCCAGCAGCGGACAGGCAAATCTCGGCGAGCAGTACTTC.

This clone appeared once. V gene TRBV19 combines with J gene TRBJ1-5; the D gene is possibly TRBD1 (5 bases). The germline V and J ends were trimmed by 4 bases and 4 bases, with 14 bases remaining between them. The CDR3 is 15 amino acids. CDR1 and CDR2 (germline): LNHDA, SQIVND (reference sequence). The DNA of the CDR3 is TGTGCCAGTAGTACTCCGACAGAGGCAAATCAGCCCCAGCATTTT. Protein: CASSTPTEANQPQHF. Based on the CDR3 plus reference TRBV19 and TRBJ1-5, the full variable domain is DGGITQSPKYLFRKEGQNVTLSCEQNLNHDAMYWYRQDPGQGLRLIYYSQIVNDFQKGDIAEGYSVSREKKESFPLTVTSAQKNPTAFYLCASSTPTEANQPQHFGDGTRLSIL.

This chain connects TRBV5-1 to TRBJ2-7, with D unresolved. This CDR3 is 15 amino acids long. Germline V gives CDR1 SGHRS, CDR2 YFSETQ. V was shortened by 0 bases and J by 1 base, with 11 bases between the two germline ends. CDR3 in DNA: TGCGCCAGCAGCTTGGACAGTGGATCATCCTACGAGCAGTACTTC. Translation gives CASSLDSGSSYEQYF.

This clone was detected only once. V usage is TRBV7-2 and J usage is TRBJ2-3, with TRBD1 matching 12 bases. Germline lookup yields CDR1 SGHTA and CDR2 FQGNSA. After removal of 5 bases from V and 4 bases from J, the junction contained 4 bases not matched to a gene. The CDR3 contains 15 residues. The chain's CDR3 is CASSPGQGAADTQYF. Here the CDR3 DNA reads TGTGCCAGCAGCCCGGGACAGGGGGCGGCAGATACGCAGTATTTT. Filled out from reference TRBV7-2 and TRBJ2-3, the complete variable domain reads GAGVSQSPSNKVTEKGKDVELRCDPISGHTALYWYRQSLGQGLEFLIYFQGNSAPDKSGLPSDRFSAERTGGSVSTLTIQRTQQEDSAVYLCASSPGQGAADTQYFGPGTRLTVL.

This chain links TRBV2 with TRBJ2-3, with 8 bases lining up with TRBD2. CDR1 is SNHLY and CDR2 is FYNNEI in the germline V gene. V was clipped by 7 bases and J by 7 bases; unmatched bases: 7. The CDR3 is 13 amino acids. CDR3: CASTGPGGNTQYF. CDR3 nucleotide sequence: TGTGCCAGCACCGGCCCGGGGGGGAATACGCAGTATTTT.

This chain joins TRBV28 and TRBJ1-5; 8 bases map to TRBD1. This CDR3 has 15 amino acids. Trimming took 2 bases from V and 2 from J; bases not matched to a gene: 2. Germline V lookup: CDR1 MDHEN, CDR2 SYDVKM. The CDR3 loop reads CASSLIQGGNQPQHF. CDR3 nucleotide sequence: TGTGCCAGCAGTTTAATACAGGGGGGCAATCAGCCCCAGCATTTT.